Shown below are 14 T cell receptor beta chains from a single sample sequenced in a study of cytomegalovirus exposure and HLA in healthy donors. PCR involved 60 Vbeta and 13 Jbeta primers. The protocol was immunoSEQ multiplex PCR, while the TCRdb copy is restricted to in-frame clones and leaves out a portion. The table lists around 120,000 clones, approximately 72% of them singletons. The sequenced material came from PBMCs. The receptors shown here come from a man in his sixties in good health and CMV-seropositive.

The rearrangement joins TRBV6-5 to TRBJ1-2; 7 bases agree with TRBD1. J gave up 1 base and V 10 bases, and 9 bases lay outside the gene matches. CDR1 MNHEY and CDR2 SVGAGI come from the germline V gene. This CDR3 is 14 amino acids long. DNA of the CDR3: TGTGCCATCAGACAGGGATTGTTTAACTATGGCTACACCTTC. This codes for CAIRQGLFNYGYTF.

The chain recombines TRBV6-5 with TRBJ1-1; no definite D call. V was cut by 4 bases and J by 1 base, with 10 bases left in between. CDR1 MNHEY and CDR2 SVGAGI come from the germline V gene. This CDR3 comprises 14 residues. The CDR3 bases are TGTGCCAGCAGTTCTCGTTCAGAGAACACTGAAGCTTTCTTT. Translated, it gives CASSSRSENTEAFF.

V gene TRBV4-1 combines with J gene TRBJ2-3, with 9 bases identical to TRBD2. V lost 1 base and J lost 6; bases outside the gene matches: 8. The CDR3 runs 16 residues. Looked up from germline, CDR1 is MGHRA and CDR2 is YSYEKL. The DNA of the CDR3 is TGCGCCAGCAGCCAAGGGGGGACTAGCATGGCGGATACGCAGTATTTT. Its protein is CASSQGGTSMADTQYF.

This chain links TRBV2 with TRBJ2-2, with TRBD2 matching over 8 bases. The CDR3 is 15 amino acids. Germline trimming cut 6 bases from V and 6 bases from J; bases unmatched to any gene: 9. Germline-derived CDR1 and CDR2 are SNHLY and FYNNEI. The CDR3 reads CASRPVGGGSGELFF. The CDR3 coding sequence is TGTGCCAGCAGGCCTGTCGGGGGGGGGTCCGGGGAGCTGTTTTTT. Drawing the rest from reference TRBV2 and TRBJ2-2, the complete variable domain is EPEVTQTPSHQVTQMGQEVILRCVPISNHLYFYWYRQILGQKVEFLVSFYNNEISEKSEIFDDQFSVERPDGSNFTLKIRSTKLEDSAMYFCASRPVGGGSGELFFGEGSRLTVL.

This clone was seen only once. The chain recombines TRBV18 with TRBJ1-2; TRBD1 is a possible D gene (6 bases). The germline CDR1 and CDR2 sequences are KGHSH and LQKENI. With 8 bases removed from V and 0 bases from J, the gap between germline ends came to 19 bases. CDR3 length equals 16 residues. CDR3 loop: CASGRTAQPSNYGYTF. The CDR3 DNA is TGTGCCAGCGGACGGACAGCCCAGCCTTCTAACTATGGCTACACCTTC.

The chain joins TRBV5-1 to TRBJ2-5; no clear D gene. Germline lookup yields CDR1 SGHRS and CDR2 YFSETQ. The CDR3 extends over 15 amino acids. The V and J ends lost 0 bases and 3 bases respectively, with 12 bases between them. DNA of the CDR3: TGCGCCAGCAGCTTGGCCTCTACCCAAAAAGAGACCCAGTACTTC. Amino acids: CASSLASTQKETQYF.

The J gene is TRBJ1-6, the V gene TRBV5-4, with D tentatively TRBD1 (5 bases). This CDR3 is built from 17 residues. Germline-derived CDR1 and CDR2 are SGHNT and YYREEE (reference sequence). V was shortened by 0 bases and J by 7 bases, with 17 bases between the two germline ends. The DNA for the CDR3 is TGTGCCAGCAGCTTGGTTCAGGGCCCCCTAGTGAATTCACCCCTCCACTTT. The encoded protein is CASSLVQGPLVNSPLHF.

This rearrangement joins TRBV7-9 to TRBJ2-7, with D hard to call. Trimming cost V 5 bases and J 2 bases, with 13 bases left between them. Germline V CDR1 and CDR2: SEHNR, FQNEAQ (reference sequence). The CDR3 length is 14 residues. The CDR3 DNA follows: TGTGCCAGCAGCCTTATGTCTCTTACCTACGAGCAGTACTTC. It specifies CASSLMSLTYEQYF.

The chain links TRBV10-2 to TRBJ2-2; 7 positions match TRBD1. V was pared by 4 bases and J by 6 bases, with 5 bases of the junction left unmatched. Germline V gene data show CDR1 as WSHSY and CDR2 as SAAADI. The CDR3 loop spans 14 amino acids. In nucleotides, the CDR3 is TGCGCCAGCAGTGTCATTACAGGGGCCGGGGAGCTGTTTTTT. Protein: CASSVITGAGELFF.

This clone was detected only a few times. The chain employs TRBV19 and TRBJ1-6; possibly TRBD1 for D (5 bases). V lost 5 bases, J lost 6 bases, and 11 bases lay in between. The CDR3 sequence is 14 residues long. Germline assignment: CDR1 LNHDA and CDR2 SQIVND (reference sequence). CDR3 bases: TGTGCCAGTAGTGCCAGGGTGGGTAATTCACCCCTCCACTTT. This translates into CASSARVGNSPLHF.

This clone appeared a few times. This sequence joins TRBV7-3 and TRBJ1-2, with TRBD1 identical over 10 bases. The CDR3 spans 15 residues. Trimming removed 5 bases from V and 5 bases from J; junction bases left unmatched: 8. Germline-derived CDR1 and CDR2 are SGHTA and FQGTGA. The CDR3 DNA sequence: TGTGCCAGCAGCCGCACACCGGGACAGGGGTATGGCTACACCTTC. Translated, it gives CASSRTPGQGYGYTF.

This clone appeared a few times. In DNA form, the CDR3 reads TGTGCCATCGGGCAGGAACCCTCACCCCTCCACTTT. Translation gives CAIGQEPSPLHF. The chain uses TRBV10-3 and TRBJ1-6, with no clear D. Germline CDR1 reads ENHRY; CDR2 reads SYGVKD. V gave up 8 bases and J gave up 10 bases, with 12 bases separating them. The CDR3 is made up of 12 amino acids.

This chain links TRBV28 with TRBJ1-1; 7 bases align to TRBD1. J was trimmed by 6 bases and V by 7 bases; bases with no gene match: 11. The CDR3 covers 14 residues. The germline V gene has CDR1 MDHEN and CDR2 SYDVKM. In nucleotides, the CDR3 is TGTGCCAGCACGTTAAGCCCTCAGGGGGCTGAAGCTTTCTTT. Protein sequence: CASTLSPQGAEAFF.

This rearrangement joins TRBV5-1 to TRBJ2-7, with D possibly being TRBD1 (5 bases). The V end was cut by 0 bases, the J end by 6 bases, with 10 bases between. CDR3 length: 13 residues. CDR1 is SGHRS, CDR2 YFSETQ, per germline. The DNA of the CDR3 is TGCGCCAGCAGCTTGGCCCAGGGCGGCGAGCAGTACTTC. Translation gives CASSLAQGGEQYF.